This T cell receptor (beta chain) was observed in a study of human CD8 memory T cell subsets. Overall study findings and caveats: Stem-like memory and precursor exhausted T cell repertoires barely overlapped. This study sequenced only the T cell receptor beta chains and no others.

Of note for this clonotype: Its cognate antigen is unknown.

Germline CDR1 and CDR2: MGHRA and YSYEKL. The CDR3 contains 14 residues. Investigators built TCR beta libraries using UMI-labeled 5' RACE. Reanalyzing the 5' RACE reads, TCRdb keeps one entry per CDR3 protein, without DNA. This repertoire includes fewer than 4,500 distinct CDR3 sequences. This TCR came from a human donor in good health. Sequenced: CD8+ T cells from PBMCs. The rearrangement uses TRBV4-1 and TRBJ2-7; TCRdb proposes TRBD2, but this gene call is untestable without DNA. This chain's CDR3 is CASSPGPSGYEQYF.